This entry features one T cell receptor beta chain sequence. Its antigen is not known. The entry originates in a study of CD8+ T cells in alopecia areata. The study's findings and limits: Researchers report lesional scalp, most notably alopecia totalis/universalis, outstripped normal scalp in clonality.

In each case, RNA was isolated and then reverse transcribed into cDNA as the sequencing template. This table comes from immunoSEQ multiplex PCR, and its TCRdb copy is limited to in-frame clones, with some not included. The repertoire holds about 97,000 clones, 41% seen once, with 1% to 1.5% in the top ten. With 6 bases removed from V and 3 bases from J, the gap between germline ends came to 17 bases. The CDR3 has 15 residues. Germline CDR1 and CDR2: MDHEN and SYDVKM. This receptor was obtained from a human donor with alopecia areata. Material for sequencing was CD4+ T cells sorted from blood. The chain uses TRBV28 and TRBJ1-2; D is perhaps TRBD1 (5 bases). This CDR3 is CASSFTSRVHYGYTF. The CDR3 nucleotides read TGTGCCAGCAGCTTTACGTCCAGGGTGCACTATGGCTACACCTTC.